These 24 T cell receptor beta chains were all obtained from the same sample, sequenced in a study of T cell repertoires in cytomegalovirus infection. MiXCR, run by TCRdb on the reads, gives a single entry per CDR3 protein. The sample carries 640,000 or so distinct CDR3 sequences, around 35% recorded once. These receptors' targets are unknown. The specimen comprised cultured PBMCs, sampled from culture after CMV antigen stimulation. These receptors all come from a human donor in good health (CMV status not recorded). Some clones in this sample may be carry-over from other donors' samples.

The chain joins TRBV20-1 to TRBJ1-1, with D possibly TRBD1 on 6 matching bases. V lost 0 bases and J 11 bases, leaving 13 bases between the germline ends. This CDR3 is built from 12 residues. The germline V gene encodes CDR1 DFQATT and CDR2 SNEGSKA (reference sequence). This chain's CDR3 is CSARDRGREAFF. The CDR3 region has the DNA TGCAGTGCTAGAGATCGGGGGCGGGAGGCTTTCTTT.

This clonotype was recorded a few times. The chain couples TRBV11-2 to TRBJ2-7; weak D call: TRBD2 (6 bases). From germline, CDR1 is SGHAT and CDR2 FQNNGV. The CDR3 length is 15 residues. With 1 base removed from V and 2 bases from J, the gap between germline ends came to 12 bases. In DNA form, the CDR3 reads TGTGCCAGCAGCTTAGTATTAGCGGTTCCCTACGAGCAGTACTTC. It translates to CASSLVLAVPYEQYF. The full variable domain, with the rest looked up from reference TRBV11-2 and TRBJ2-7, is EAGVAQSPRYKIIEKRQSVAFWCNPISGHATLYWYQQILGQGPKLLIQFQNNGVVDDSQLPKDRFSAERLKGVDSTLKIQPAKLEDSAVYLCASSLVLAVPYEQYFGPGTRLTVT.

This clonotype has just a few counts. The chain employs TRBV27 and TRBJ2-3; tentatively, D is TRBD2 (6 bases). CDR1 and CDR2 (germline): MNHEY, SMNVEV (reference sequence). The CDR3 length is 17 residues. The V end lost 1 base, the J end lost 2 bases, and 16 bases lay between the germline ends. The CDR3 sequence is CASSLLGGTKSTDTQYF. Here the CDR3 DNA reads TGTGCCAGCAGTTTATTGGGCGGGACGAAATCCACAGATACGCAGTATTTT.

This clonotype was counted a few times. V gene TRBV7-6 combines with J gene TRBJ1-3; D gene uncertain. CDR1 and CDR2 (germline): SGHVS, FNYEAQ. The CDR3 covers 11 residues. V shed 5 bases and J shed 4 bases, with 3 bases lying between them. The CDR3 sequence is CASSEGNTIYF. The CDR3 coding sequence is TGTGCCAGCAGCGAGGGAAACACCATATATTTT.

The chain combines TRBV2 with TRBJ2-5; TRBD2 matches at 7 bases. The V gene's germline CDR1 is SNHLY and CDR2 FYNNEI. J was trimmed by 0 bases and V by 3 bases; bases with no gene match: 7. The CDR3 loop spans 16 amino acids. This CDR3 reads CASSDGLDSYQETQYF. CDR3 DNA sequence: TGTGCCAGCAGTGACGGACTAGATTCGTACCAAGAGACCCAGTACTTC.

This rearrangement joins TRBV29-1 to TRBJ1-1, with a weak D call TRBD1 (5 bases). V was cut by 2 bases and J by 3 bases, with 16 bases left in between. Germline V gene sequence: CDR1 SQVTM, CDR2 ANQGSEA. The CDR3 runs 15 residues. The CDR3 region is CSVERTSGGDTEAFF. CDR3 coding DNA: TGCAGCGTTGAAAGGACATCCGGGGGGGACACTGAAGCTTTCTTT.

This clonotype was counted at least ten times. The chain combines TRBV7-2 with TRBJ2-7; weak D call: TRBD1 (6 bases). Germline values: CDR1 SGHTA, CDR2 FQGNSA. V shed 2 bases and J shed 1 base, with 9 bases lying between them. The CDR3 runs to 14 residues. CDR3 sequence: CASSLTGLSYEQYF. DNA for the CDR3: TGTGCCAGCAGCTTAACAGGGTTATCCTACGAGCAGTACTTC.

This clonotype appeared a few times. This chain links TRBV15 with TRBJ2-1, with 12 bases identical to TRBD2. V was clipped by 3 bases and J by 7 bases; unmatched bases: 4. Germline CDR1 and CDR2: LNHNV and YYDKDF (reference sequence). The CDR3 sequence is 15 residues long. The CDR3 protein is CATSRILAGGNEQFF. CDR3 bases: TGTGCCACCAGCAGGATCCTAGCGGGAGGGAATGAGCAGTTCTTC.

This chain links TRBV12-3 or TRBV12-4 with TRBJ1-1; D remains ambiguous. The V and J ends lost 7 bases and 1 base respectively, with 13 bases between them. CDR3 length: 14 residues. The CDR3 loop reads CASTRGQPNTEAFF. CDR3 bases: TGTGCCAGCACCCGTGGGCAGCCGAACACTGAAGCTTTCTTT.

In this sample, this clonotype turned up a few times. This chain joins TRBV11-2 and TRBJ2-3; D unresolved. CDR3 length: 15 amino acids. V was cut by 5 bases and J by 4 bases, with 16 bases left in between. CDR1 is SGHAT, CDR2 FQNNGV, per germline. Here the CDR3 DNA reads TGTGCCAGCAGCCCCGCGCCCCTTGCGGCAGATACGCAGTATTTT. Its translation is CASSPAPLAADTQYF.

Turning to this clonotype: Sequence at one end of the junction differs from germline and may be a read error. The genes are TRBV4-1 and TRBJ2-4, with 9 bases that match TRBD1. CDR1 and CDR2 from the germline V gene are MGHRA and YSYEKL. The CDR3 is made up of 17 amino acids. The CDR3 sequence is CASSPLQGAGAKNIQYF. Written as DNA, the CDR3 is TGTGCCAGCAGCCCGCTACAGGGGGCAGGGGCCAAAAACATTCAGTACTTC.

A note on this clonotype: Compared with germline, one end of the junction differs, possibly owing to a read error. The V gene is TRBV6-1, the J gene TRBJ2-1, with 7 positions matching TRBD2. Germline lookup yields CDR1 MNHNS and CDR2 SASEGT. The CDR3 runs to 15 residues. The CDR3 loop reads CASSFELAAYNKQFF. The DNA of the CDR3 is TGTGCCAGCAGCTTCGAGCTAGCGGCCTACAATAAGCAGTTCTTC.

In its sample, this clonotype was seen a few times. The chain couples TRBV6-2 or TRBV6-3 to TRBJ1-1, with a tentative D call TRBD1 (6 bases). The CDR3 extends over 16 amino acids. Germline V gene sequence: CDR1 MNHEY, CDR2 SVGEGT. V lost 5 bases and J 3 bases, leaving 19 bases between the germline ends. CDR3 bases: TGTGCCAGCAGTATATCACAGGGAACAGAAGACACTGAAGCTTTCTTT. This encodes CASSISQGTEDTEAFF.

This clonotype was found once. The CDR3 loop reads CASSQGSRMGLYGYTF. The CDR3 DNA follows: TGTGCCAGCAGCCAAGGGTCTAGGATGGGGCTGTATGGCTACACCTTC. The chain couples TRBV14 to TRBJ1-2; D perhaps matches TRBD1 (5 bases). In germline, CDR1 is SGHDN, CDR2 FVKESK. The V and J ends lost 1 base and 5 bases respectively, with 17 bases between them. The CDR3 length is 16 residues.

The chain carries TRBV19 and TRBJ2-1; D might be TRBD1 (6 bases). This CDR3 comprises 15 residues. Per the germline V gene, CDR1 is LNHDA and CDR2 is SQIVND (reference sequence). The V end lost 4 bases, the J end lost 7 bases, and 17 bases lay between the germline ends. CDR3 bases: TGTGCCAGTAGTAAACTCTTCAGGGACAAAAATGAGCAGTTCTTC. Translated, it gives CASSKLFRDKNEQFF.

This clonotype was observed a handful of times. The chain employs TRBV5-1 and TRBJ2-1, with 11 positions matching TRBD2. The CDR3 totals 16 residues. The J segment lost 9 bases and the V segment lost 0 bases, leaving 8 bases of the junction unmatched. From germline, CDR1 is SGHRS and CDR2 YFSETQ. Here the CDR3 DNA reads TGCGCCAGCAGCTTGGATGGGACTAGCGGCAGAGGTGAGCAGTTCTTC. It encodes CASSLDGTSGRGEQFF.

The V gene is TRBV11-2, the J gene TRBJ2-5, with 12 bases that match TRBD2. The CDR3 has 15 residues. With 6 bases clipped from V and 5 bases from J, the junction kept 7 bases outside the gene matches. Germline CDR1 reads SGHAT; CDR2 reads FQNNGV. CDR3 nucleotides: TGTGCCAGCAGAGGACTAGCGGGGCCCCGGGAGACCCAGTACTTC. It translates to CASRGLAGPRETQYF.

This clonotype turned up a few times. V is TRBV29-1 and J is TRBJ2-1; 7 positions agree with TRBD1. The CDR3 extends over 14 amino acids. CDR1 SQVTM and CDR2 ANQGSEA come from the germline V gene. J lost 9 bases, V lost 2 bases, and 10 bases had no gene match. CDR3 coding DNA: TGCAGCGTTGAAAAGCCGGACAGGTCCCGTGAGCAGTTCTTC. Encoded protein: CSVEKPDRSREQFF.

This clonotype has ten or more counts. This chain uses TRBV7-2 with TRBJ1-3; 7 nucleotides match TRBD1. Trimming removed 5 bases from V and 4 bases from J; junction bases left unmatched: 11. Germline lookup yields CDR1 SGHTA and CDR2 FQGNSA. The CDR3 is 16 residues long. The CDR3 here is CASSTRDSTSGNTIYF. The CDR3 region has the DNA TGTGCCAGCAGCACCCGGGACAGCACCTCCGGAAACACCATATATTTT.

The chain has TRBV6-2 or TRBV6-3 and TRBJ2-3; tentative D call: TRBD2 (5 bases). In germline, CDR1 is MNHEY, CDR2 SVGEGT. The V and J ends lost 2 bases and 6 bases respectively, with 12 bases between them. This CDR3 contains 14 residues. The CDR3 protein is CASSYATSSDTQYF. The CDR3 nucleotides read TGTGCCAGCAGTTACGCTACTAGTTCGGATACGCAGTATTTT.

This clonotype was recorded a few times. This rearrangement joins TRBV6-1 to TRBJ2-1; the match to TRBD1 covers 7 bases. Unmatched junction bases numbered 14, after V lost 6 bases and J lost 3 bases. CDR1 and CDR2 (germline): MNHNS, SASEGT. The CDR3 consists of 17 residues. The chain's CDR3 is CASRSPLGTVIYNEQFF. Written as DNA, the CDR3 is TGTGCCAGCAGGTCCCCTCTAGGGACAGTTATCTACAATGAGCAGTTCTTC.

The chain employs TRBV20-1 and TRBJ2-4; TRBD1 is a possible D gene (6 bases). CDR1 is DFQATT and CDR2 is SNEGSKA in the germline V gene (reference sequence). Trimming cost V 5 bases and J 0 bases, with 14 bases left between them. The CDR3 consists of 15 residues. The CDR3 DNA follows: TGCAGTGCTCTGGACAGCCACCCAGCCAAAAACATTCAGTACTTC. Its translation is CSALDSHPAKNIQYF.

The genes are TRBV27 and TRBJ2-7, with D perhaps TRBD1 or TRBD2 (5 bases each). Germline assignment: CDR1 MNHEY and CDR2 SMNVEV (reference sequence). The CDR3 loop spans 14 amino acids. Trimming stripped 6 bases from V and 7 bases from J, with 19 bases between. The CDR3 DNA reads TGTGCCAGCAGCTACACGACAGCAACGGGAGAGCAGTACTTC. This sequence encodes CASSYTTATGEQYF.

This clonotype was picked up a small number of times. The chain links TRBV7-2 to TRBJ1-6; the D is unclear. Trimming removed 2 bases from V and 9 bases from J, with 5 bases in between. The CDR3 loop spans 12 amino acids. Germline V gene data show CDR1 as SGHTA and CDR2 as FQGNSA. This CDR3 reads CASSLPSSPLHF. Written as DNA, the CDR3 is TGTGCCAGCAGCTTACCCAGTTCACCCCTCCACTTT.